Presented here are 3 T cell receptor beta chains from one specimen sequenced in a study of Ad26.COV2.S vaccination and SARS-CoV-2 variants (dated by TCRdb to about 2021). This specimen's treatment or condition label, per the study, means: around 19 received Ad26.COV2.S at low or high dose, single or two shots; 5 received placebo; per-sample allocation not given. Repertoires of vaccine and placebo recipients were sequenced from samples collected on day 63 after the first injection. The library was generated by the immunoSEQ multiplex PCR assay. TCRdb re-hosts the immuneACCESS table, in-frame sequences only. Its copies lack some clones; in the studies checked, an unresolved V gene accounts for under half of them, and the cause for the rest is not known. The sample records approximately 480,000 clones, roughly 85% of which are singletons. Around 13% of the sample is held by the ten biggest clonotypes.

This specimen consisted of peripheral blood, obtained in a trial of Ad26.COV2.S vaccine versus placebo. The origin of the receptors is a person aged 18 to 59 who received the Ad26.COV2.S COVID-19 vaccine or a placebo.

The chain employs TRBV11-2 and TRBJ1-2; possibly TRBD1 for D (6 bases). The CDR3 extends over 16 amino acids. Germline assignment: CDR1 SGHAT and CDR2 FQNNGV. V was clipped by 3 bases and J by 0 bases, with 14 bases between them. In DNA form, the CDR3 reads TGTGCCAGCAGCTTGTGGGGGCAGGGGACTAACTATGGCTACACCTTC. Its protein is CASSLWGQGTNYGYTF.

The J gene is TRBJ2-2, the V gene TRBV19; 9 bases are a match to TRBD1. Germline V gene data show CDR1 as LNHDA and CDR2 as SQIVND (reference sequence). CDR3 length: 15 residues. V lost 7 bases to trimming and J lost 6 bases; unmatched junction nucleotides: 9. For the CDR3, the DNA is TGTGCCAGTACCGCCGGGACAGGGTTTGCCGGGGAGCTGTTTTTT. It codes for CASTAGTGFAGELFF.

The CDR3 reads CASSLRRSSYNEQFF. The CDR3 DNA reads as TGTGCCAGCAGCTTACGCCGGAGCTCCTACAATGAGCAGTTCTTC. The chain recombines TRBV7-2 with TRBJ2-1; D gene ambiguous. The CDR3 loop spans 15 amino acids. CDR1 and CDR2 from the germline V gene are SGHTA and FQGNSA. V was clipped by 2 bases and J by 0 bases, with 8 bases between them. The variable domain in full, with the rest retrieved from reference TRBV7-2 and TRBJ2-1, is GAGVSQSPSNKVTEKGKDVELRCDPISGHTALYWYRQSLGQGLEFLIYFQGNSAPDKSGLPSDRFSAERTGGSVSTLTIQRTQQEDSAVYLCASSLRRSSYNEQFFGPGTRLTVL.